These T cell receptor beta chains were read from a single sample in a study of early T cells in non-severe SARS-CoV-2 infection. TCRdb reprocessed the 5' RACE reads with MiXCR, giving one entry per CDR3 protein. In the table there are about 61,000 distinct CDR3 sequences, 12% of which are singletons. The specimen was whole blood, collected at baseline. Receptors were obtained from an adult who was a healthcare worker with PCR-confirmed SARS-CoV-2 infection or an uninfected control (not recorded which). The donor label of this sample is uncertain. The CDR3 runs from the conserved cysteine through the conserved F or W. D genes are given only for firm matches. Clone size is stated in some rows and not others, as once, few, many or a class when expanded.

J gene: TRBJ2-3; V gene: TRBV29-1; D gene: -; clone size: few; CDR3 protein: CSVEQGSDTQYF; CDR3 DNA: TGCAGCGTTGAACAGGGGTCAGATACGCAGTATTTT
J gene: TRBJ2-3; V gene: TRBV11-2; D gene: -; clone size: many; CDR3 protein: CASSLVGYVGGPDTQYF; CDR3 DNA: TGTGCCAGCAGCTTAGTAGGTTACGTGGGGGGGCCAGATACGCAGTATTTT
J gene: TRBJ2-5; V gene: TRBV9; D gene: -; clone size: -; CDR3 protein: CASSGRRGTQYF; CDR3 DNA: TGTGCCAGCAGCGGCAGGCGGGGGACCCAGTACTTC
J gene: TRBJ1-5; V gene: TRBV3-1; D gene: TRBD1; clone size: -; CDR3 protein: CASSPRTGEQPQHF; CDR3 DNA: TGTGCCAGCAGCCCCCGGACAGGGGAGCAGCCCCAGCATTTT
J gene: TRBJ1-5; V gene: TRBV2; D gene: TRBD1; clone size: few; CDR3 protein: CASSDDRVNQPQHF; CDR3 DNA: TGTGCCAGCAGTGATGACAGGGTCAATCAGCCCCAGCATTTT
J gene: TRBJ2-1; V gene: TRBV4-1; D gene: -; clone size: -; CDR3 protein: CASSQGYIRDKYNEQFF; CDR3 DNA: TGCGCCAGCAGCCAGGGATACATTCGGGACAAGTACAATGAGCAGTTCTTC
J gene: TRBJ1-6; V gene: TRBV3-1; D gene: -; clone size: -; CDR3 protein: CASSQDPSGRPLHF; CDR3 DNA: TGTGCCAGCAGCCAAGATCCTTCGGGCCGACCCCTCCACTTT
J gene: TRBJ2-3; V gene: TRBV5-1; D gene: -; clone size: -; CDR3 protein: CASSLRGPTDTQYF; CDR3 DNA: TGCGCCAGCAGCTTGCGGGGGCCCACAGATACGCAGTATTTT
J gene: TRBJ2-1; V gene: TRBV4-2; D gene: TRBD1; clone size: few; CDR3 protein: CASSTGTGNEQFF; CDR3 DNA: TGTGCCAGCAGTACCGGGACAGGGAATGAGCAGTTCTTC
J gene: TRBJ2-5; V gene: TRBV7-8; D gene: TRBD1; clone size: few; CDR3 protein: CASSSGTGGYEETQYF; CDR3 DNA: TGTGCCAGCAGCTCCGGGACAGGGGGCTATGAAGAGACCCAGTACTTC
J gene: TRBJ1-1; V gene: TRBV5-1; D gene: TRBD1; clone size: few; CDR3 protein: CASSSKVPGQGMNTEAFF; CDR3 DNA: TGCGCCAGCAGCTCGAAAGTCCCGGGACAGGGAATGAACACTGAAGCTTTCTTT
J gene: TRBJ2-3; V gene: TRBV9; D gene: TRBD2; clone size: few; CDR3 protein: CASREPSGGHTDTQYF; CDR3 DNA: TGTGCCAGCAGGGAACCGAGCGGGGGGCACACAGATACGCAGTATTTT
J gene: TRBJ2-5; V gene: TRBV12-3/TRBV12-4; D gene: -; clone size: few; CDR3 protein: CASRSEPGTQYF; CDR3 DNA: TGTGCCAGCAGGTCCGAACCAGGGACCCAGTACTTC
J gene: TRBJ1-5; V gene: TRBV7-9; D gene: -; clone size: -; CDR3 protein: CASSINSNQPQHF; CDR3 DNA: TGTGCCAGCAGCATCAACAGCAATCAGCCCCAGCATTTT
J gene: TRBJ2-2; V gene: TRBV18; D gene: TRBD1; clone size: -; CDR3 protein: CASSGQEGNTGELFF; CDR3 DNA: TGTGCCAGCTCAGGACAGGAAGGGAACACCGGGGAGCTGTTTTTT
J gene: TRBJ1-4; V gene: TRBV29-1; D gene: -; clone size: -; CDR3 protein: CSVEAGAGEKLFF; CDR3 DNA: TGCAGCGTTGAAGCAGGGGCTGGGGAAAAACTGTTTTTT
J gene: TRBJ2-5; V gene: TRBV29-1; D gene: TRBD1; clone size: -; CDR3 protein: CSVGTGAAETQYF; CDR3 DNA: TGCAGCGTTGGGACAGGGGCGGCAGAGACCCAGTACTTC
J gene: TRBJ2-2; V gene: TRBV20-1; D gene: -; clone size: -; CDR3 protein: CSARRSVRNTGELFF; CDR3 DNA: TGCAGTGCTAGGCGTTCAGTCCGGAACACCGGGGAGCTGTTTTTT